The clone carrying this T cell receptor (beta chain) appeared once. The CDR3 is 13 amino acids. V lost 2 bases, J lost 4 bases, and 11 bases lay in between. Germline CDR1 reads GTSNPN; CDR2 reads SVGIG (reference sequence). This record belongs to a study of blood T cell repertoires in COVID-19. As originally analysed: Quantification of nucleated cells was approximated via reference gene primer amplification. Here immunoSEQ multiplex PCR was the method, and the copy in TCRdb shows in-frame clones only, minus some. V and J calls and clone size are as listed in that table; D and trimming were resolved from the DNA. The profile covers some 130,000 clones, with 65% to 90% appearing a single time and around 2.5% taken by the ten largest.

This chain joins TRBV30 and TRBJ2-5; D ambiguous. The TCR originated in a woman between 45 and 60 years old who had recovered from COVID-19. Sequences were obtained from PBMCs or T cells enriched from blood (not recorded which). The CDR3 DNA sequence: TGTGCCTGGAGTACCGGAGTCCGAGAGACCCAGTACTTC. Protein product: CAWSTGVRETQYF. Looking up the rest from reference TRBV30 and TRBJ2-5 gives the full variable domain: SQTIHQWPATLVQPVGSPLSLECTVEGTSNPNLYWYRQAAGRGLQLLFYSVGIGQISSEVPQNLSASRPQDRQFILSSKKLLLSDSGFYLCAWSTGVRETQYFGPGTRLLVL.